This TCR beta chain came from a study of T-cell memory formation after mild COVID-19. Study-level information: TCR clusters largely stayed donor specific.

Study-wide findings and caveats: Contracting clones from day 15 to 85 showed balanced CD4/CD8; later expanders favored CD4+.

After 5'RACE with constant-segment primers, TCR alpha and TCR beta cDNA libraries carrying sample barcodes and UMIs were obtained. Each CDR3 protein gets one entry after TCRdb re-called the 5' RACE reads with MiXCR. The sample carries about 560,000 distinct CDR3 sequences, about 22% recorded once. This clonotype has more than one count but fewer than ten. Its specificity is not known. This TCR was sampled from an adult woman who had mild COVID-19 (a few samples of this study predate the infection). Cell type and time point are not known. Sequencing used PBMCs or a T cell subset sorted from them (not recorded which).

The CDR3 protein is CATRREITAREQFF. The DNA for the CDR3 is TGTGCCACCAGGCGCGAGATTACCGCCCGGGAGCAGTTCTTC. The J gene is TRBJ2-1, the V gene TRBV15; no clear D. The CDR3 is 14 amino acids. Germline values: CDR1 LNHNV, CDR2 YYDKDF (reference sequence). Between the trimmed V and J ends, which lost 6 bases and 10 bases, there was a span of 19 bases.